This T cell receptor (beta chain) was found in a study of patients and donors after allogeneic stem cell transplantation. The CDR3 is made up of 14 amino acids. In germline, CDR1 is SGDLS, CDR2 YYNGEE. V lost 3 bases and J lost 6; bases outside the gene matches: 7. A single record per CDR3 protein comes from TCRdb applying MiXCR to the RT-PCR reads. The data contain 800,000 to 1,000,000 distinct CDR3 sequences, more than 15% of them seen just once; the ten biggest clones take up around 6%. The source of this sequence is a human donor who was either an allogeneic HSCT recipient or a stem cell or donor lymphocyte infusion donor (not recorded which). It is not recorded whose cells these are; they may come from a transplant donor. Sequencing was performed on blood, either unsorted or a sorted T cell fraction (not recorded which). This chain connects TRBV9 to TRBJ1-1, with 8 positions matching TRBD1. CDR3 region: CASSATGEYAEAFF. Written as DNA, the CDR3 is TGTGCCAGCAGCGCGACAGGGGAGTACGCTGAAGCTTTCTTT.